This TCR beta chain was identified in a study of cytomegalovirus exposure and HLA in healthy donors. Study as a whole: The approximately 680 first-cohort repertoires and the approximately 110 validation repertoires shared the same platform, a later analysis reported.

Assay: immunoSEQ multiplex PCR; the TCRdb copy retains only in-frame clones and omits some. The sample contains about 250,000 clones, roughly 87% of which appear only once. The germline V gene encodes CDR1 MNHEY and CDR2 SMNVEV (reference sequence). The V and J ends lost 5 bases and 8 bases, in that order; junction bases with no gene match: 4. The CDR3 totals 14 residues. The V call is TRBV27, the J call TRBJ2-1; 12 positions match TRBD2. The sequence was collected from a man between 18 and 29 years old in good health and CMV-seropositive. Sequences were obtained from PBMCs. The CDR3 DNA follows: TGTGCCAGCAGTCTAGCGGGAGGGCCCTATGAGCAGTTCTTC. Translation: CASSLAGGPYEQFF.